This is a list of T cell receptor beta chains from one sample in a study of PD-1 blockade in classical Hodgkin lymphoma. Clones were sequenced by immunoSEQ multiplex PCR, and TCRdb holds only the in-frame ones, with some missing. The sample gives tens of thousands of clones, around 90% of which show up once; over 7.5% is in the top ten. The sequences come from peripheral blood mononuclear cells (PBMCs), collected before the fourth cycle of nivolumab. All receptors come from a human donor with classical Hodgkin lymphoma. Each CDR3 is given with its conserved first and last residue. Each record gives: V gene, clone size, D gene, J gene, CDR3 protein, CDR3 DNA. D genes are given only for firm matches. Some rows have no size entry. The others give once, few or many, or a class for an expanded clone.

V gene: TRBV7-9; clone size: NA; D gene: NA; J gene: TRBJ1-2; CDR3 protein: CASSLEGYGYTF; CDR3 DNA: TGTGCCAGCAGCTTGGAGGGCTATGGCTACACCTTC
V gene: TRBV2; clone size: NA; D gene: TRBD1; J gene: TRBJ1-6; CDR3 protein: CASNRDRNIYNSPLHF; CDR3 DNA: TGTGCCAGCAATAGGGACAGGAATATTTATAATTCACCCCTCCACTTT
V gene: TRBV5-1; clone size: NA; D gene: NA; J gene: TRBJ2-5; CDR3 protein: CASSLIPGAQETQYF; CDR3 DNA: TGCGCCAGCAGCTTGATACCTGGGGCCCAAGAGACCCAGTACTTC
V gene: TRBV5-1; clone size: few; D gene: TRBD1; J gene: TRBJ2-5; CDR3 protein: CASSVQGAQETQYF; CDR3 DNA: TGCGCCAGCAGCGTGCAGGGGGCCCAAGAGACCCAGTACTTC
V gene: TRBV9; clone size: NA; D gene: TRBD2; J gene: TRBJ2-7; CDR3 protein: CASSPREGPYEQYF; CDR3 DNA: TGTGCCAGCAGCCCCCGGGAGGGACCGTACGAGCAGTACTTC
V gene: TRBV6-5; clone size: few; D gene: TRBD1; J gene: TRBJ2-7; CDR3 protein: CASSPGQGSYEQYF; CDR3 DNA: TGTGCCAGCAGTCCCGGACAGGGTAGCTACGAGCAGTACTTC
V gene: TRBV5-4; clone size: NA; D gene: TRBD1; J gene: TRBJ2-7; CDR3 protein: CASSRSRQGDYEQYF; CDR3 DNA: TGTGCCAGCAGCCGATCCCGACAGGGGGACTACGAGCAGTACTTC
V gene: TRBV7-8; clone size: NA; D gene: NA; J gene: TRBJ2-7; CDR3 protein: CASSSTQGREQYF; CDR3 DNA: TGTGCCAGCAGCTCTACCCAGGGTCGGGAGCAGTACTTC
V gene: TRBV5-6; clone size: once; D gene: NA; J gene: TRBJ1-5; CDR3 protein: CASSLGGQKGNQPQHF; CDR3 DNA: TGTGCCAGCAGCTTGGGTGGTCAGAAAGGCAATCAGCCCCAGCATTTT
V gene: TRBV7-9; clone size: NA; D gene: TRBD1; J gene: TRBJ1-2; CDR3 protein: CASSSSGTEHGYTF; CDR3 DNA: TGTGCCAGCAGCTCCTCCGGGACAGAGCATGGCTACACCTTC
V gene: TRBV11-3; clone size: NA; D gene: NA; J gene: TRBJ2-3; CDR3 protein: CASSLAAGRDTQYF; CDR3 DNA: TGTGCCAGCAGCTTAGCGGCGGGGCGAGATACGCAGTATTTT
V gene: TRBV6-6; clone size: NA; D gene: NA; J gene: TRBJ2-2; CDR3 protein: CASSQQGAKTGELFF; CDR3 DNA: TGTGCCAGCAGCCAACAGGGAGCCAAGACCGGGGAGCTGTTTTTT
V gene: TRBV6-6; clone size: NA; D gene: NA; J gene: TRBJ2-5; CDR3 protein: CASRRQAVQETQYF; CDR3 DNA: TGTGCCAGCAGAAGACAGGCCGTCCAAGAGACCCAGTACTTC
V gene: TRBV7-2; clone size: NA; D gene: NA; J gene: TRBJ2-1; CDR3 protein: CASSLRRGLDHNEQFF; CDR3 DNA: TGTGCCAGCAGCTTAAGGCGGGGACTCGACCACAATGAGCAGTTCTTC
V gene: TRBV15; clone size: NA; D gene: NA; J gene: TRBJ1-2; CDR3 protein: CATSRTGFNYGYTF; CDR3 DNA: TGTGCCACCAGCAGGACAGGCTTTAACTATGGCTACACCTTC
V gene: TRBV10-3; clone size: NA; D gene: NA; J gene: TRBJ2-5; CDR3 protein: CAISDPDTGKETQYF; CDR3 DNA: TGTGCCATCAGTGACCCCGACACGGGGAAAGAGACCCAGTACTTC
V gene: TRBV5-1; clone size: NA; D gene: NA; J gene: TRBJ1-6; CDR3 protein: CASSSAGRTNSPLHF; CDR3 DNA: TGCGCCAGCAGCTCCGCCGGACGGACTAATTCACCCCTCCACTTT
V gene: TRBV2; clone size: NA; D gene: NA; J gene: TRBJ2-1; CDR3 protein: CASSEGSSSYNEQFF; CDR3 DNA: TGTGCCAGCAGTGAAGGGAGTAGCTCCTACAATGAGCAGTTCTTC
V gene: TRBV4-1; clone size: NA; D gene: NA; J gene: TRBJ2-3; CDR3 protein: CASSPSAGWDTQYF; CDR3 DNA: TGCGCCAGCAGCCCCTCAGCAGGGTGGGATACGCAGTATTTT
V gene: TRBV6-5; clone size: NA; D gene: NA; J gene: TRBJ2-7; CDR3 protein: CASSYGAGRYEQYF; CDR3 DNA: TGTGCCAGCAGTTACGGGGCAGGAAGATACGAGCAGTACTTC
V gene: TRBV10-2; clone size: NA; D gene: TRBD1; J gene: TRBJ1-3; CDR3 protein: CASQRDRAFFSGNTIYF; CDR3 DNA: TGCGCCAGCCAAAGGGACAGGGCCTTCTTCTCTGGAAACACCATATATTTT
V gene: TRBV6-5; clone size: NA; D gene: TRBD1; J gene: TRBJ1-2; CDR3 protein: CASSYSTGGGYGYTF; CDR3 DNA: TGTGCCAGCAGTTACTCGACAGGGGGCGGTTATGGCTACACCTTC
V gene: TRBV5-1; clone size: NA; D gene: NA; J gene: TRBJ1-1; CDR3 protein: CASSLGSGSGEAFF; CDR3 DNA: TGCGCCAGCAGCTTGGGTTCAGGGTCGGGGGAAGCTTTCTTT
V gene: TRBV7-9; clone size: NA; D gene: NA; J gene: TRBJ2-7; CDR3 protein: CASSLAAVDLGYEQYF; CDR3 DNA: TGTGCCAGCAGCCTCGCGGCGGTCGACCTGGGCTACGAGCAGTACTTC
V gene: TRBV5-1; clone size: NA; D gene: NA; J gene: TRBJ2-4; CDR3 protein: CASSFDSLGWAKNIQYF; CDR3 DNA: TGCGCCAGCAGCTTCGACAGTTTGGGATGGGCCAAAAACATTCAGTACTTC
V gene: TRBV7-8; clone size: NA; D gene: TRBD1; J gene: TRBJ1-1; CDR3 protein: CASSLQGDLRRAPKSVTEAFF; CDR3 DNA: TGTGCCAGCAGCTTACAGGGGGACCTACGGAGGGCGCCGAAATCGGTCACTGAAGCTTTCTTT
V gene: TRBV7-3; clone size: few; D gene: TRBD1; J gene: TRBJ1-5; CDR3 protein: CASSPGTGNQPQHF; CDR3 DNA: TGTGCCAGCAGCCCTGGGACAGGCAATCAGCCCCAGCATTTT
V gene: TRBV27; clone size: NA; D gene: NA; J gene: TRBJ1-5; CDR3 protein: CASSLGGARGQPQHF; CDR3 DNA: TGTGCCAGCAGTTTAGGGGGGGCCCGGGGTCAGCCCCAGCATTTT
V gene: TRBV19; clone size: NA; D gene: NA; J gene: TRBJ2-2; CDR3 protein: CASSGTANTGELFF; CDR3 DNA: TGTGCCAGTTCCGGGACTGCGAACACCGGGGAGCTGTTTTTT
V gene: TRBV2; clone size: NA; D gene: NA; J gene: TRBJ2-7; CDR3 protein: CASEGAYEQYF; CDR3 DNA: TGTGCCAGCGAGGGGGCCTACGAGCAGTACTTC
V gene: TRBV5-1; clone size: NA; D gene: NA; J gene: TRBJ1-1; CDR3 protein: CASSLLGDTEAFF; CDR3 DNA: TGCGCCAGCAGCTTATTAGGGGACACTGAAGCTTTCTTT
V gene: TRBV7-2; clone size: NA; D gene: TRBD2; J gene: TRBJ2-2; CDR3 protein: CASSPYGTSGGELFF; CDR3 DNA: TGTGCCAGCAGCCCGTACGGGACTAGCGGCGGGGAGCTGTTTTTT
V gene: TRBV10-2; clone size: NA; D gene: NA; J gene: TRBJ1-2; CDR3 protein: CASSEEGVKGYTF; CDR3 DNA: TGCGCCAGCAGTGAGGAGGGTGTTAAAGGCTACACCTTC
V gene: TRBV19; clone size: NA; D gene: NA; J gene: TRBJ2-5; CDR3 protein: CASSVGAYETQYF; CDR3 DNA: TGTGCCAGTAGTGTAGGGGCGTACGAGACCCAGTACTTC
V gene: TRBV6-5; clone size: NA; D gene: NA; J gene: TRBJ2-1; CDR3 protein: CASSSPGWGSYNEQFF; CDR3 DNA: TGTGCCAGCAGTTCCCCAGGATGGGGGAGCTACAATGAGCAGTTCTTC
V gene: TRBV19; clone size: NA; D gene: NA; J gene: TRBJ1-1; CDR3 protein: CASSVTLRREYTEAFF; CDR3 DNA: TGTGCCAGTAGTGTGACCCTCCGGCGGGAGTACACTGAAGCTTTCTTT
V gene: TRBV6-1; clone size: NA; D gene: NA; J gene: TRBJ2-7; CDR3 protein: CASSSQRLSYEQYF; CDR3 DNA: TGTGCCAGCAGTTCCCAAAGGTTGTCCTACGAGCAGTACTTC
V gene: TRBV5-1; clone size: NA; D gene: NA; J gene: TRBJ2-2; CDR3 protein: CASSLEGNTGELFF; CDR3 DNA: TGCGCCAGCAGCTTGGAGGGGAACACCGGGGAGCTGTTTTTT
V gene: TRBV21-1; clone size: NA; D gene: NA; J gene: TRBJ1-2; CDR3 protein: CASTTGVYDGYTF; CDR3 DNA: TGTGCCAGCACCACAGGTGTTTACGATGGCTACACCTTC
V gene: TRBV7-9; clone size: NA; D gene: NA; J gene: TRBJ1-5; CDR3 protein: CASSRFSNQPQHF; CDR3 DNA: TGTGCCAGCAGCAGATTTAGCAATCAGCCCCAGCATTTT
V gene: TRBV5-1; clone size: NA; D gene: TRBD1; J gene: TRBJ2-6; CDR3 protein: CASSSEPTGAGANVLTF; CDR3 DNA: TGCGCCAGCAGCTCCGAGCCGACAGGGGCTGGGGCCAACGTCCTGACTTTC
V gene: TRBV6-6; clone size: few; D gene: NA; J gene: TRBJ1-5; CDR3 protein: CATARDQPQHF; CDR3 DNA: TGTGCCACCGCGAGGGATCAGCCCCAGCATTTT
V gene: TRBV5-1; clone size: NA; D gene: NA; J gene: TRBJ1-6; CDR3 protein: CASSLEGNNSPLHF; CDR3 DNA: TGCGCCAGCAGCTTGGAGGGGAACAATTCACCCCTCCACTTT
V gene: TRBV5-1; clone size: NA; D gene: NA; J gene: TRBJ1-1; CDR3 protein: CASSPVIPGNTEAFF; CDR3 DNA: TGCGCCAGCAGCCCCGTCATACCAGGCAACACTGAAGCTTTCTTT
V gene: TRBV2; clone size: NA; D gene: TRBD1; J gene: TRBJ1-6; CDR3 protein: CASSSGTDIPTNNSPLHF; CDR3 DNA: TGTGCCAGCAGTTCCGGGACAGATATCCCAACGAATAATTCACCCCTCCACTTT
V gene: TRBV28; clone size: NA; D gene: NA; J gene: TRBJ2-3; CDR3 protein: CATDRPSVGEDTQYF; CDR3 DNA: TGTGCCACCGATCGGCCGTCGGTGGGGGAGGATACGCAGTATTTT
V gene: TRBV9; clone size: NA; D gene: NA; J gene: TRBJ2-6; CDR3 protein: CASSVDSFTSGANVLTF; CDR3 DNA: TGTGCCAGCAGCGTAGACAGCTTCACCTCTGGGGCCAACGTCCTGACTTTC
V gene: TRBV4-1; clone size: NA; D gene: NA; J gene: TRBJ1-4; CDR3 protein: CASSHPFTTREKLFF; CDR3 DNA: TGCGCCAGCAGCCACCCGTTTACGACCCGTGAAAAACTGTTTTTT
V gene: TRBV4-1; clone size: NA; D gene: TRBD1; J gene: TRBJ1-5; CDR3 protein: CASSQVGTGDGDQPQHF; CDR3 DNA: TGCGCCAGCAGCCAAGTAGGGACAGGGGACGGGGATCAGCCCCAGCATTTT
V gene: TRBV6-5; clone size: NA; D gene: NA; J gene: TRBJ1-2; CDR3 protein: CASSYASEGGYTF; CDR3 DNA: TGTGCCAGCAGTTACGCGTCTGAAGGCGGCTACACCTTC
V gene: TRBV5-1; clone size: NA; D gene: TRBD1; J gene: TRBJ1-1; CDR3 protein: CASSGQGGNTEAFF; CDR3 DNA: TGCGCCAGCAGCGGACAGGGGGGAAACACTGAAGCTTTCTTT
V gene: TRBV29-1; clone size: few; D gene: NA; J gene: TRBJ2-3; CDR3 protein: CSVEGATSSTDTQYF; CDR3 DNA: TGCAGCGTTGAGGGGGCCACCTCTAGCACAGATACGCAGTATTTT
V gene: TRBV2; clone size: NA; D gene: TRBD1; J gene: TRBJ1-1; CDR3 protein: CASTYRGGTGLMNTEAFF; CDR3 DNA: TGTGCCAGCACCTATAGGGGAGGGACAGGGCTAATGAACACTGAAGCTTTCTTT
V gene: TRBV5-1; clone size: once; D gene: NA; J gene: TRBJ1-1; CDR3 protein: CASSDAIGNTEAFF; CDR3 DNA: TGCGCCAGCAGCGATGCTATAGGGAACACTGAAGCTTTCTTT